This T cell receptor (beta chain) originates from a study of memory CD4+ T cells and cytomegalovirus serostatus. Study-level results: Of about 150 reported CMV TCRbeta sequences, just over 65 were found in memory CD4+ repertoires.

CDR1 MDHEN and CDR2 SYDVKM come from the germline V gene. Trimming stripped 6 bases from V and 1 base from J, with 13 bases between. The CDR3 has 16 residues. Single viable CD3+CD4+CD8-CD45RO+ cells were sorted as the memory CD4+ T cells. Profiled with immunoSEQ multiplex PCR; TCRdb holds only in-frame clones, not every one. This table holds about 50,000 clones, about 81% found once. This clone came up once. Antigen unknown. The TCR was taken from an adult in good health and CMV-seronegative. Sequencing input: memory CD4+ T cells from blood. The rearrangement uses TRBV28 and TRBJ1-6; the D gene is possibly TRBD1 (5 bases). The CDR3 coding sequence is TGTGCCAGCAGAGCCGTCGGGGGATCCTATAATTCACCCCTCCACTTT. The encoded protein is CASRAVGGSYNSPLHF. Supplemented by reference TRBV28 and TRBJ1-6, the full variable domain reads DVKVTQSSRYLVKRTGEKVFLECVQDMDHENMFWYRQDPGLGLRLIYFSYDVKMKEKGDIPEGYSVSREKKERFSLILESASTNQTSMYLCASRAVGGSYNSPLHFGNGTRLTVT.